The 25 T cell receptor beta chains listed next were all sequenced from one sample in a study of Ad26.COV2.S vaccination and SARS-CoV-2 variants. Using immunoSEQ multiplex PCR, the repertoire was profiled, and TCRdb retains in-frame clones only, with some absent. This table has around 400,000 clones, 70% to 90% appearing once. Treatment: 19 received Ad26.COV2.S at low or high dose, single or two shots; roughly 5 received placebo; per-sample allocation not given. Collection of samples fell on day 63 after the first vaccine or placebo injection. Sequenced material: peripheral blood, taken in a trial of Ad26.COV2.S vaccine versus placebo. The receptor set was obtained from a person aged 18-65 years who received the Ad26.COV2.S COVID-19 vaccine or a placebo.

The J gene is TRBJ2-3, the V gene TRBV3-1 (or the pseudogene TRBV3-2); D assignment may be TRBD1 or TRBD2 (6 bases each). The ends were cut back, 0 bases at V and 0 bases at J, with 10 bases in the middle. The CDR3 is made up of 16 amino acids. In germline, CDR1 is LGHDT, CDR2 YNNKEL (reference sequence). CDR3 loop: CASSQDSGASTDTQYF. The CDR3 DNA follows: TGTGCCAGCAGCCAAGATTCGGGGGCGAGCACAGATACGCAGTATTTT.

The rearrangement uses TRBV5-4 and TRBJ2-7; 8 nucleotides match TRBD2. The CDR3 runs to 13 residues. The germline V gene encodes CDR1 SGHNT and CDR2 YYREEE (reference sequence). Trimming took 4 bases from V and 7 from J; bases not matched to a gene: 7. The CDR3 DNA reads as TGTGCCAGCAGCCTACTTGCGGGAGGAGAGCAGTACTTC. Translation: CASSLLAGGEQYF.

The rearrangement joins TRBV27 to TRBJ2-7; 15 positions match TRBD2. Germline-derived CDR1 and CDR2 are MNHEY and SMNVEV (reference sequence). V shed 6 bases and J 1 base; nucleotides not matched to a gene: 4. CDR3 length: 16 residues. The CDR3 DNA reads TGTGCCAGCAGGGGACTAGCGGGAGGTGTATCCTACGAGCAGTACTTC. This codes for CASRGLAGGVSYEQYF.

This rearrangement joins TRBV19 to TRBJ2-1; 7 positions agree with TRBD2. With 0 bases clipped from V and 10 bases from J, the junction kept 18 bases outside the gene matches. The germline V gene encodes CDR1 LNHDA and CDR2 SQIVND (reference sequence). This CDR3 has 18 residues. The CDR3 loop reads CASSIDLMTSRQIREQFF. CDR3 DNA sequence: TGTGCCAGTAGTATAGATCTTATGACTAGCCGTCAGATAAGGGAGCAGTTCTTC.

V gene TRBV4-1 combines with J gene TRBJ1-4; D is undetermined. The CDR3 spans 15 residues. CDR1 is MGHRA and CDR2 is YSYEKL in the germline V gene. V lost 3 bases and J lost 5, with 13 bases in between. The CDR3 bases are TGCGCCAGCAGCCAGACCGGGCTCAACAATGAAAAACTGTTTTTT. It specifies CASSQTGLNNEKLFF.

V usage is TRBV4-1 and J usage is TRBJ2-1, with D possibly being TRBD2 (5 bases). The CDR3 contains 17 residues. V lost 0 bases and J 0 bases, leaving 12 bases between the germline ends. Germline V gives CDR1 MGHRA, CDR2 YSYEKL. The CDR3 coding sequence is TGCGCCAGCAGCCAAGACCCCCGGGGTAGCTCCTACAATGAGCAGTTCTTC. Translation gives CASSQDPRGSSYNEQFF.

V and J are TRBV27 and TRBJ2-5; D call uncertain. V lost 2 bases and J 4 bases, leaving 8 bases between the germline ends. From germline, CDR1 is MNHEY and CDR2 SMNVEV (reference sequence). The CDR3 runs to 13 residues. The chain's CDR3 is CASSLIWGETQYF. DNA of the CDR3: TGTGCCAGCAGTTTAATTTGGGGAGAGACCCAGTACTTC.

The CDR3 loop is CASSPPNPDRNYGYTF. The CDR3 bases are TGTGCCAGCTCTCCCCCGAACCCGGACAGGAACTATGGCTACACCTTC. This chain uses TRBV25-1 with TRBJ1-2; the match to TRBD1 covers 7 bases. Germline V gene sequence: CDR1 MGHDK, CDR2 SYGVNS. V lost 8 bases to trimming and J lost 2 bases; unmatched junction nucleotides: 14. The CDR3 is 16 residues long.

The V and J genes are TRBV19 and TRBJ2-7, with TRBD2 matching over 12 bases. V shed 5 bases and J 7 bases; nucleotides not matched to a gene: 9. Germline CDR1 reads LNHDA; CDR2 reads SQIVND (reference sequence). The CDR3 covers 15 residues. CDR3 in amino acids: CASSPLRTSGKEQYF. In nucleotides, the CDR3 is TGTGCCAGTAGTCCCCTAAGGACTAGCGGGAAAGAGCAGTACTTC.

This clone was picked up one time. V usage is TRBV5-1 and J usage is TRBJ2-5, with a tentative D call TRBD2 (5 bases). Germline V gene data show CDR1 as SGHRS and CDR2 as YFSETQ. Trimming shortened V by 0 bases and J by 5 bases, and 11 bases separated the two germline ends. CDR3 length: 14 residues. This CDR3 is CASSLGRVRETQYF. In DNA form, the CDR3 reads TGCGCCAGCAGCTTGGGGCGGGTTCGCGAGACCCAGTACTTC. Looking up the rest from reference TRBV5-1 and TRBJ2-5 gives the full variable domain: KAGVTQTPRYLIKTRGQQVTLSCSPISGHRSVSWYQQTPGQGLQFLFEYFSETQRNKGNFPGRFSGRQFSNSRSEMNVSTLELGDSALYLCASSLGRVRETQYFGPGTRLLVL.

The J gene is TRBJ2-7, the V gene TRBV4-2; D perhaps matches TRBD2 (5 bases). Per germline, CDR1 LGHNA and CDR2 YNFKEQ. Between the trimmed V and J ends, which lost 0 bases and 2 bases, there was a span of 11 bases. The CDR3 covers 15 residues. CDR3 amino acids: CASSQEASLAYEQYF. The CDR3 coding sequence is TGTGCCAGCAGCCAAGAAGCTAGCTTAGCCTACGAGCAGTACTTC.

The chain carries TRBV18 and TRBJ2-3; 11 bases are a match to TRBD1. This CDR3 contains 15 residues. V shed 3 bases and J 5 bases; nucleotides not matched to a gene: 4. Germline V gene lookup returns CDR1 KGHSH and CDR2 LQKENI. CDR3 residues: CASSPTGTGGDTQYF. CDR3 nucleotide sequence: TGTGCCAGCTCACCTACCGGGACAGGGGGAGATACGCAGTATTTT. Full variable domain (missing parts from reference TRBV18 and TRBJ2-3): NAGVMQNPRHLVRRRGQEARLRCSPMKGHSHVYWYRQLPEEGLKFMVYLQKENIIDESGMPKERFSAEFPKEGPSILRIQQVVRGDSAAYFCASSPTGTGGDTQYFGPGTRLTVL.

This clone was seen once. CDR3 nucleotides: TGCGCCAGCAGCCGCGGACAGGGTAACGAGCAGTACTTC. Encoded protein: CASSRGQGNEQYF. The rearrangement uses TRBV5-1 and TRBJ2-7; 8 nucleotides agree with TRBD1. Per germline, CDR1 SGHRS and CDR2 YFSETQ. The V and J ends lost 4 bases and 5 bases, in that order; junction bases with no gene match: 5. This CDR3 contains 13 residues.

As DNA, the CDR3 is TGTGCCAGCAGTGAACGTATGAGCTCCTATAATTCACCCCTCCACTTT. Translated, it gives CASSERMSSYNSPLHF. The V gene is TRBV6-1, the J gene TRBJ1-6; D is unclear. Between the trimmed V and J ends, which lost 2 bases and 0 bases, there was a span of 8 bases. CDR1 and CDR2 (germline): MNHNS, SASEGT. The CDR3 consists of 16 residues.

The genes are TRBV6-1 and TRBJ2-1; the D gene is possibly TRBD2 (5 bases). V gave up 0 bases and J gave up 14 bases, with 17 bases separating them. Germline loops: CDR1 MNHNS, CDR2 SASEGT. CDR3 length equals 14 residues. For the CDR3, the DNA is TGTGCCAGCAGTGAAGCAACTTCCCGGGATAGGGAGTTCTTC. Its translation: CASSEATSRDREFF.

The chain has TRBV19 and TRBJ2-1; TRBD1 matches at 9 bases. The CDR3 is made up of 17 amino acids. The V and J ends lost 2 bases and 10 bases, in that order; junction bases with no gene match: 15. Germline lookup yields CDR1 LNHDA and CDR2 SQIVND (reference sequence). CDR3 sequence: CASSITRSGTGSLEQFF. The CDR3 coding sequence is TGTGCCAGTAGTATAACAAGGAGTGGGACAGGGAGTTTGGAGCAGTTCTTC. The full variable domain, its missing parts supplied by reference TRBV19 and TRBJ2-1, is DGGITQSPKYLFRKEGQNVTLSCEQNLNHDAMYWYRQDPGQGLRLIYYSQIVNDFQKGDIAEGYSVSREKKESFPLTVTSAQKNPTAFYLCASSITRSGTGSLEQFFGPGTRLTVL.

The chain recombines TRBV6-5 with TRBJ1-1, with D unresolved. V shed 8 bases and J shed 6 bases, with 19 bases lying between them. CDR3 size: 14 residues. Germline CDR1 and CDR2: MNHEY and SVGAGI. The CDR3 region has the DNA TGTGCCAGCCGCAATGGGTTGAACAGAGCTGAAGCTTTCTTT. This sequence encodes CASRNGLNRAEAFF.

This chain links TRBV6-4 with TRBJ2-1, with 13 bases matching TRBD2. There are 15 residues in the CDR3. V trimming: 5 bases; J trimming: 5 bases; junction bases outside the gene matches: 3. Germline assignment: CDR1 MRHNA and CDR2 SNTAGT. The CDR3 DNA sequence: TGTGCCAGCAGTCCCGGGACTAGCGGGGACAATGAGCAGTTCTTC. Its translation is CASSPGTSGDNEQFF.

This clone was counted only a few times. This chain joins TRBV21-1 and TRBJ1-4; the table gives TRBD1 as D, unverified against the DNA. TRBV21-1 is assigned pseudogene status. The CDR3 is 15 amino acids. CDR3 loop: CASSKDPGGFAKLFF. The CDR3, as DNA: TGTGCCAGCAGCAAAGATCCAGGGGGTTTCGCGAAACTGTTTTTT.

The V and J genes are TRBV19 and TRBJ1-2; perhaps TRBD1 as D (5 bases). Germline V CDR1 and CDR2: LNHDA, SQIVND (reference sequence). The CDR3 contains 14 residues. The ends were cut back, 7 bases at V and 4 bases at J, with 16 bases in the middle. CDR3 sequence (DNA): TGTGCCAGTATTGGTCAGGGCCGCCTCTATGGCTACACCTTC. Amino acid sequence: CASIGQGRLYGYTF. The variable domain in full, completed from reference TRBV19 and TRBJ1-2, reads DGGITQSPKYLFRKEGQNVTLSCEQNLNHDAMYWYRQDPGQGLRLIYYSQIVNDFQKGDIAEGYSVSREKKESFPLTVTSAQKNPTAFYLCASIGQGRLYGYTFGSGTRLTVV.

The CDR3 DNA reads as TGTGCCAGCAGCGACCCGAGGGGGCCGGTTAATTCACCCCTCCACTTT. Protein: CASSDPRGPVNSPLHF. The J gene is TRBJ1-6, the V gene TRBV9, with 7 bases that match TRBD1. Germline CDR1 and CDR2: SGDLS and YYNGEE. The CDR3 runs 16 residues. Trimming at V came to 3 bases and at J to 6 bases, leaving 9 bases not matched to a gene.

The chain combines TRBV7-3 with TRBJ1-1; no firm D call. The germline CDR1 and CDR2 sequences are SGHTA and FQGTGA. V dropped 2 bases and J dropped 3 bases, with 7 bases sitting between them. This CDR3 has 13 residues. CDR3 DNA sequence: TGTGCCAGCAGCTTAGCCGGGTACACTGAAGCTTTCTTT. The encoded protein is CASSLAGYTEAFF.

Comment on this clone: Other DNA sequences of this sample code for an identical CDR3. This chain connects TRBV12-3 or TRBV12-4 to TRBJ1-3; D remains unclear. The CDR3 extends over 12 amino acids. Trimming took off 6 bases at V and 1 base at J, with 4 bases between the two ends. The DNA of the CDR3 is TGTGCCAGCAGCCCATCTGGAAACACCATATATTTT. Encoded protein: CASSPSGNTIYF.

This sequence joins TRBV28 and TRBJ1-5; D is uncertain. This CDR3 contains 14 residues. The ends were cut back, 2 bases at V and 3 bases at J, with 8 bases in the middle. Per the germline V gene, CDR1 is MDHEN and CDR2 is SYDVKM. The CDR3 here is CASSLRSYNQPQHF. CDR3 DNA: TGTGCCAGCAGTTTACGAAGTTACAATCAGCCCCAGCATTTT.

This chain joins TRBV7-3 and TRBJ2-3; TRBD2 agrees at 12 bases. Per the germline V gene, CDR1 is SGHTA and CDR2 is FQGTGA. This CDR3 has 17 amino acids. V gave up 0 bases and J gave up 3 bases; unmatched junction bases: 4. The CDR3 nucleotides are TGTGCCAGCAGCTTAACAGCTAGCGGGAGGGATACAGATACGCAGTATTTT. As protein: CASSLTASGRDTDTQYF. The complete variable domain, with remaining parts taken from reference TRBV7-3 and TRBJ2-3, reads GAGVSQTPSNKVTEKGKYVELRCDPISGHTALYWYRQSLGQGPEFLIYFQGTGAADDSGLPNDRFFAVRPEGSVSTLKIQRTERGDSAVYLCASSLTASGRDTDTQYFGPGTRLTVL.